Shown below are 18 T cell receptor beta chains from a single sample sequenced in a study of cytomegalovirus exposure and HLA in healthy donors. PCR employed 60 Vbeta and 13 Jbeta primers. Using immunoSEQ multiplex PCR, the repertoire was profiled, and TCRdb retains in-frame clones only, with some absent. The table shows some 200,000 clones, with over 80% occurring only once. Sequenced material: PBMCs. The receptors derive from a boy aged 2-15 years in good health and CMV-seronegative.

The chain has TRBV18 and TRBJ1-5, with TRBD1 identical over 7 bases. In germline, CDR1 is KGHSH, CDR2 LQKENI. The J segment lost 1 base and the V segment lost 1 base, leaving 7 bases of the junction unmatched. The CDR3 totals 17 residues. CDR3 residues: CASSPQSQGVSNQPQHF. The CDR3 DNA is TGTGCCAGCTCACCACAGTCGCAGGGGGTAAGCAATCAGCCCCAGCATTTT.

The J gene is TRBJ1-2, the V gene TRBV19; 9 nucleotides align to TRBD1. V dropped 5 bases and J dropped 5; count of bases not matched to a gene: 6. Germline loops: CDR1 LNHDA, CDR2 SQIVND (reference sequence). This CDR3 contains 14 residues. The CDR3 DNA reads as TGTGCCAGTAGTTCGGACAGGGGTTTTTATGGCTACACCTTC. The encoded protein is CASSSDRGFYGYTF. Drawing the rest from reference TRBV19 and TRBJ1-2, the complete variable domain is DGGITQSPKYLFRKEGQNVTLSCEQNLNHDAMYWYRQDPGQGLRLIYYSQIVNDFQKGDIAEGYSVSREKKESFPLTVTSAQKNPTAFYLCASSSDRGFYGYTFGSGTRLTVV.

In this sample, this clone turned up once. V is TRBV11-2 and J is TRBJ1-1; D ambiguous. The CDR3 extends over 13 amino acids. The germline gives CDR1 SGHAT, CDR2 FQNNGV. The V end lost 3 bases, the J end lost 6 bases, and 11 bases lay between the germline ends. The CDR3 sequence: CASSFLSEPEAFF. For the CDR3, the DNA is TGTGCCAGCAGCTTCCTTTCGGAGCCTGAAGCTTTCTTT.

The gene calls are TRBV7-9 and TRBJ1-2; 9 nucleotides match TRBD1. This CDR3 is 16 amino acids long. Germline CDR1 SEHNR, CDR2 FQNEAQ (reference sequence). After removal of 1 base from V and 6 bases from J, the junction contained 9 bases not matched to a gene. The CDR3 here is CASSLGTGVFGDGYTF. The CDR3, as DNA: TGTGCCAGCAGCTTAGGGACAGGGGTTTTTGGAGATGGCTACACCTTC.

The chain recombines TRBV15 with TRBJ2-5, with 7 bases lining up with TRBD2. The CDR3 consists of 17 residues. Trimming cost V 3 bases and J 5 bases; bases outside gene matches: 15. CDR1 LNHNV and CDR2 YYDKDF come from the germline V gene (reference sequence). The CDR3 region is CATSRGTGPSGGETQYF. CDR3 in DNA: TGTGCCACCAGCAGGGGAACGGGCCCTTCCGGGGGGGAGACCCAGTACTTC.

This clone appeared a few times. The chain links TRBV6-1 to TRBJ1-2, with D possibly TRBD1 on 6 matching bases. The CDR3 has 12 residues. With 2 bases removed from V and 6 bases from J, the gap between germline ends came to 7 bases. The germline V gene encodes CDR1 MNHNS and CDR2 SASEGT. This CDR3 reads CASSEQGNGYTF. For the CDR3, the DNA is TGTGCCAGCAGTGAACAGGGGAATGGCTACACCTTC.

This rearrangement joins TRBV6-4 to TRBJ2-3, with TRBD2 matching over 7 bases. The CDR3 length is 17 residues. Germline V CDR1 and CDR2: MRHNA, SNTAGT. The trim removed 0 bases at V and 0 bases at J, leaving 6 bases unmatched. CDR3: CASSDSSLADSTDTQYF. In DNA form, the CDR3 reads TGTGCCAGCAGTGACTCGAGCCTAGCGGATAGCACAGATACGCAGTATTTT.

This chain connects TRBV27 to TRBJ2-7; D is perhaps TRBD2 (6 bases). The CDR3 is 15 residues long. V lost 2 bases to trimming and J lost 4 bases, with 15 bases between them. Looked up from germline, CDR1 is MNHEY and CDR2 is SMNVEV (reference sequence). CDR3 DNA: TGTGCCAGCAGTTTACAGGACGGAGGGATGTACGAGCAGTACTTC. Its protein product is CASSLQDGGMYEQYF.

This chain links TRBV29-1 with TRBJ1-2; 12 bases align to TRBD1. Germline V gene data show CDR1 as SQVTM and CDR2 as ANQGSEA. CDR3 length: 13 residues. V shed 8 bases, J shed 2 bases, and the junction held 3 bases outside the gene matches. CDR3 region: CSSGTGGNYGYTF. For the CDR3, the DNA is TGCAGCTCTGGGACAGGGGGCAACTATGGCTACACCTTC.

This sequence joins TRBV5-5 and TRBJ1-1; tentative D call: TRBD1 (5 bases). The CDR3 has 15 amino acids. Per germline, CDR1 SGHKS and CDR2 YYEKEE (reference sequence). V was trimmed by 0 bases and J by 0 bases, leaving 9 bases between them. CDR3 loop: CASSLASGLNTEAFF. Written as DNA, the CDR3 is TGTGCCAGCAGCTTGGCCTCAGGGTTGAACACTGAAGCTTTCTTT.

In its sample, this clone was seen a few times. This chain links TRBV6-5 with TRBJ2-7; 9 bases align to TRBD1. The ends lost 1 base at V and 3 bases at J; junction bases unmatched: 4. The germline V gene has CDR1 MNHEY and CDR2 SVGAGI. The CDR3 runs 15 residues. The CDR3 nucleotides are TGTGCCAGCAGTTACTGGGGACAGGGAGTCTACGAGCAGTACTTC. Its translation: CASSYWGQGVYEQYF.

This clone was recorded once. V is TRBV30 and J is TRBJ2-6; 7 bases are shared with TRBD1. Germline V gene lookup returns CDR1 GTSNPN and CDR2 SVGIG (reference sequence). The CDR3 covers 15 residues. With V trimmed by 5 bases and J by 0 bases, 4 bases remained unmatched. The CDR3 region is CAWGQASSGANVLTF. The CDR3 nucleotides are TGTGCCTGGGGACAGGCGAGCTCTGGGGCCAACGTCCTGACTTTC.

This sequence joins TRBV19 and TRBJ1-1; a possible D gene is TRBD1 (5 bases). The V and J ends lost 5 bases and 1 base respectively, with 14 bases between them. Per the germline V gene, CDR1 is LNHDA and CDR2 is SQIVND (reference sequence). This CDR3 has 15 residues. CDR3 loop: CASSSNPGQNTEAFF. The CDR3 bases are TGTGCCAGTAGTTCTAACCCCGGACAGAACACTGAAGCTTTCTTT.

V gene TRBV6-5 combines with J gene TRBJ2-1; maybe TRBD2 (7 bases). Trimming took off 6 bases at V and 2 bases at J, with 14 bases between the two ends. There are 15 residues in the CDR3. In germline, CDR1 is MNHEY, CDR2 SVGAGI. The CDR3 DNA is TGTGCCAGCAGCCCCACGGGGGGCCCCTACAATGAGCAGTTCTTC. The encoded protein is CASSPTGGPYNEQFF.

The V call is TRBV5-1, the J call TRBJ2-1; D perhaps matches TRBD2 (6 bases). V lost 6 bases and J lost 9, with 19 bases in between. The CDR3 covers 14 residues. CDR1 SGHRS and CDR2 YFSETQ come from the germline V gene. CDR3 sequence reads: CASKEGIPDGEQFF. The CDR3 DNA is TGCGCCAGCAAGGAGGGGATCCCGGACGGTGAGCAGTTCTTC.

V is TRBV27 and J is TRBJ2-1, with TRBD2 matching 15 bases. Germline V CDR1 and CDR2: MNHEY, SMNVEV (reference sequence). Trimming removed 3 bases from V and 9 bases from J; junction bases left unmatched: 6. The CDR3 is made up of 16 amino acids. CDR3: CASSFGLGLAGGEQFF. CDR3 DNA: TGTGCCAGCAGTTTCGGGTTGGGACTAGCGGGAGGTGAGCAGTTCTTC.

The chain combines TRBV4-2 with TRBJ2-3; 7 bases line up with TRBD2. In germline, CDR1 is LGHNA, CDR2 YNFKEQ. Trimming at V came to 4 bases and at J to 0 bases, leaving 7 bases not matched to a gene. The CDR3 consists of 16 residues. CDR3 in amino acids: CASSPIGRASTDTQYF. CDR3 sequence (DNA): TGTGCCAGCAGCCCCATAGGGAGGGCAAGCACAGATACGCAGTATTTT.

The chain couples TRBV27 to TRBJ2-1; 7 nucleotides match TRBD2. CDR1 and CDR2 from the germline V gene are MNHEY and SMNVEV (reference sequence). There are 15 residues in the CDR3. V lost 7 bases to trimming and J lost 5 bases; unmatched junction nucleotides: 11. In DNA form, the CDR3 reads TGTGCCAGCACCTCCCCCGCTAGCGGTAACAATGAGCAGTTCTTC. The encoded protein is CASTSPASGNNEQFF.